This TCR beta chain appears in the sequencing data of a study of CD8+ T cells in alopecia areata. Investigators isolated RNA and reverse transcribed it into cDNA to act as the sequencing template. Profiled with immunoSEQ multiplex PCR; TCRdb holds only in-frame clones, not every one. This sample has about 180,000 clones, with 65% to 75% found just once. The CDR3 length is 12 residues. Trimming pared 6 bases from V and 6 bases from J, leaving 12 bases between. Germline CDR1 is MNHEY and CDR2 is SVGAGI. Sequenced here: CD8+ T cells sorted from blood, sampled at week 0. The receptor was isolated from a human donor with alopecia areata. The V gene is TRBV6-5, the J gene TRBJ2-7; D remains unclear. As DNA, the CDR3 is TGTGCCAGCAGCCTCGTAGCCGGCGAGCAGTACTTC. Its protein is CASSLVAGEQYF.